Shown below are 10 T cell receptor beta chains from a single sample sequenced in a study of blood T cell repertoires in COVID-19. Using immunoSEQ multiplex PCR, the repertoire was profiled, and TCRdb retains in-frame clones only, with some absent. The table has around 220,000 clones, less than 85% seen once. Material: peripheral blood. The receptors were gathered from an elderly woman with COVID-19, enrolled during active disease.

This sequence joins TRBV5-1 and TRBJ1-1, with 7 bases aligning to TRBD1. Germline trimming cut 7 bases from V and 1 base from J; bases unmatched to any gene: 4. This CDR3 spans 13 amino acids. Germline V CDR1 and CDR2: SGHRS, YFSETQ. Here the CDR3 reads CASRQGPNTEAFF. CDR3 DNA sequence: TGCGCCAGCCGACAGGGACCGAACACTGAAGCTTTCTTT.

This chain connects TRBV4-1 to TRBJ2-1, with TRBD2 identical over 7 bases. Germline values: CDR1 MGHRA, CDR2 YSYEKL. The CDR3 is 15 residues long. After removal of 1 base from V and 4 bases from J, the junction contained 4 bases not matched to a gene. This CDR3 reads CASSQGGSAYNEQFF. The CDR3 nucleotides read TGCGCCAGCAGCCAAGGCGGGAGTGCATACAATGAGCAGTTCTTC.

J is TRBJ2-2 and V is TRBV7-6; D call uncertain. Per the germline V gene, CDR1 is SGHVS and CDR2 is FNYEAQ. The CDR3 has 15 residues. V was shortened by 1 base and J by 3 bases, with 9 bases between the two germline ends. The CDR3 reads CASSLESTYTGELFF. CDR3 coding DNA: TGTGCCAGCAGCTTAGAATCCACTTACACCGGGGAGCTGTTTTTT.

V and J are TRBV27 and TRBJ2-3, with TRBD2 as a possible D gene (5 bases). CDR1 is MNHEY and CDR2 is SMNVEV in the germline V gene (reference sequence). V was trimmed by 3 bases and J by 8 bases, leaving 9 bases between them. This CDR3 contains 12 residues. CDR3 in DNA: TGTGCCAGCAGTTTCTCCGAGGGTACGCAGTATTTT. Its protein product is CASSFSEGTQYF.

The chain couples TRBV14 to TRBJ2-1; the D gene is possibly TRBD1 (5 bases). The CDR3 consists of 17 residues. Germline CDR1 reads SGHDN; CDR2 reads FVKESK. Trimming took 5 bases from V and 3 from J, leaving 20 bases between them. CDR3 residues: CASSSDSTGAYYNEQFF. For the CDR3, the DNA is TGTGCCAGCAGCTCCGACTCAACAGGAGCTTACTACAATGAGCAGTTCTTC.

This rearrangement joins TRBV28 to TRBJ1-1; 8 bases line up with TRBD1. This CDR3 is built from 15 residues. Germline trimming cut 4 bases from V and 1 base from J; bases unmatched to any gene: 5. Germline-derived CDR1 and CDR2 are MDHEN and SYDVKM. CDR3 sequence reads: CASSYPGQGNTEAFF. In DNA form, the CDR3 reads TGTGCCAGCAGTTACCCCGGACAGGGGAACACTGAAGCTTTCTTT. Full variable domain (outside the CDR3, taken from reference TRBV28 and TRBJ1-1): DVKVTQSSRYLVKRTGEKVFLECVQDMDHENMFWYRQDPGLGLRLIYFSYDVKMKEKGDIPEGYSVSREKKERFSLILESASTNQTSMYLCASSYPGQGNTEAFFGQGTRLTVV.

The V and J genes are TRBV25-1 and TRBJ1-6; TRBD1 aligns across 12 bases. The CDR3 consists of 17 residues. Trimming took 6 bases from V and 10 from J; bases not matched to a gene: 13. CDR1 and CDR2 (germline): MGHDK, SYGVNS. CDR3 region: CASSGTGGLWWGSPLHF. Here the CDR3 DNA reads TGTGCCAGCAGCGGGACAGGGGGCCTGTGGTGGGGATCACCCCTCCACTTT.

This sequence joins TRBV18 and TRBJ1-5; D is perhaps TRBD1 (5 bases). This CDR3 comprises 15 residues. CDR1 KGHSH and CDR2 LQKENI come from the germline V gene. V was pared by 3 bases and J by 7 bases, with 16 bases between. The CDR3 nucleotides are TGTGCCAGCTCACCCAGCGAAGGGGTCGGGCAGCCCCAGCATTTT. Translating it yields CASSPSEGVGQPQHF.

This clone was seen a handful of times. The V gene is TRBV5-4, the J gene TRBJ2-5, with TRBD2 matching over 10 bases. CDR3 length: 16 amino acids. Germline values: CDR1 SGHNT, CDR2 YYREEE (reference sequence). The V segment lost 3 bases and the J segment 1 base; nucleotides outside the gene matches: 6. CDR3 in amino acids: CASSSAGGPAQETQYF. The CDR3 nucleotides read TGTGCCAGCAGCTCAGCGGGGGGGCCTGCCCAAGAGACCCAGTACTTC.

The CDR3 sequence: CASSRLGREEQYF. The CDR3 DNA sequence: TGTGCCAGCTCAAGACTAGGGAGAGAGGAGCAGTACTTC. V and J are TRBV18 and TRBJ2-7; D perhaps matches TRBD2 (6 bases). Between the trimmed V and J ends, which lost 5 bases and 7 bases, there was a span of 15 bases. In germline, CDR1 is KGHSH, CDR2 LQKENI. This CDR3 has 13 residues.